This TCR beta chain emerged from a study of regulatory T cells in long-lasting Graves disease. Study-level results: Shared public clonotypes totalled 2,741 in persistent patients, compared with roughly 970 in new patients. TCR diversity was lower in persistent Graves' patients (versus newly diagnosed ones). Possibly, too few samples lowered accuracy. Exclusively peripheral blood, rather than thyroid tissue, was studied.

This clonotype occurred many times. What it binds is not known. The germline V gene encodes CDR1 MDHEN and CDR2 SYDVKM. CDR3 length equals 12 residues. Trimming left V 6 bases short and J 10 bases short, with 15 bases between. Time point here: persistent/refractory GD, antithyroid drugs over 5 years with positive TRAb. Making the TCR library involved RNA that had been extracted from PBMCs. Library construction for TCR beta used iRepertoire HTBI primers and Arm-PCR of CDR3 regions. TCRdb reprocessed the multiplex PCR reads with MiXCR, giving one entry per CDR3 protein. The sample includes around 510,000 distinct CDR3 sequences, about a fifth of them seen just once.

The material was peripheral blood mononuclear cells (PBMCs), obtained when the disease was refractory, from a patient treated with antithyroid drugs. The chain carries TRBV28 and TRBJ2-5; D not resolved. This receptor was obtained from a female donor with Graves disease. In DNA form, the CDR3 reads TGTGCCAGCAGCCCCATGATTATTGACCAGTACTTC. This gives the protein CASSPMIIDQYF.